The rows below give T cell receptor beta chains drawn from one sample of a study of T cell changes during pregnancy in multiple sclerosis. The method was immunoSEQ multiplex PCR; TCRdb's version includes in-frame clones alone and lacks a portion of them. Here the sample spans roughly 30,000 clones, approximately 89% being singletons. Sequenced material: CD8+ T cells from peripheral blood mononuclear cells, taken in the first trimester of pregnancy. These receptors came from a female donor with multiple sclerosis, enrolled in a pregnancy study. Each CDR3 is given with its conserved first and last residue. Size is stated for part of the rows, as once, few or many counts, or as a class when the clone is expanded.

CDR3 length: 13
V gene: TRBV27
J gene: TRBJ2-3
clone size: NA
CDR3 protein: CASSLSRTDTQYF

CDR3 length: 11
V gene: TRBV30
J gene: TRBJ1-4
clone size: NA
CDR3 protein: CAWSVSEKLFF

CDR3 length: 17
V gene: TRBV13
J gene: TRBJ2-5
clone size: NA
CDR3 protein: CASSLGKYGRAGETQYF

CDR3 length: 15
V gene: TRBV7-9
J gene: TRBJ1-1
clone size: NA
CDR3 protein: CASSRIRGVGTEAFF

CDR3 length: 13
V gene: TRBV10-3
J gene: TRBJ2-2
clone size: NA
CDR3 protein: CAILFSGTGELFF

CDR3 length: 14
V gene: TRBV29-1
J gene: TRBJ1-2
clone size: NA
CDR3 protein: CSVEGRTSNYGYTF

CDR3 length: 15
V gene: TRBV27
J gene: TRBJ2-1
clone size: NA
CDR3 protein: CASKGMGQGDNEQFF

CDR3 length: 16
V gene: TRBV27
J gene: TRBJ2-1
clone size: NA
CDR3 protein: CASSPPTGERGNAQFF

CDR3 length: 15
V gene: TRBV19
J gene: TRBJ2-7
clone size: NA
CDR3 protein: CASSIDEQGAYEQYF

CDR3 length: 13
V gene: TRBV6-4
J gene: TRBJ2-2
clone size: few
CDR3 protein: CASRQGETGELFF

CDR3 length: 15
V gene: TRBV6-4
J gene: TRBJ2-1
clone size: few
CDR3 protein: CASSDVSGSYNEQFF

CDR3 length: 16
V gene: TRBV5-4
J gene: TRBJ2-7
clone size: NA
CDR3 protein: CASSTWTGQNPYEQYF

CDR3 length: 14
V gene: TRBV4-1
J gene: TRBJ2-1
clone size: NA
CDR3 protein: CASSQGRGADEQFF

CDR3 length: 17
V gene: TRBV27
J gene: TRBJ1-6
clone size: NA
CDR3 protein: CASSPVQGGFSDSPLHF

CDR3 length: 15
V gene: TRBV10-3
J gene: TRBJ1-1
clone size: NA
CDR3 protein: CAISPLTEMNTEAFF

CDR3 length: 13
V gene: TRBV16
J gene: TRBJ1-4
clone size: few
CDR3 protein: CASSPPGVEKLFF

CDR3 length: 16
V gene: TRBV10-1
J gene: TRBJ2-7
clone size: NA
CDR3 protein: CASSDRTGSYLYEQYF

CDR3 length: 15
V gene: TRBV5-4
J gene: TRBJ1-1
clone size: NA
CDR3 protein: CASSSGKRRNTEAFF

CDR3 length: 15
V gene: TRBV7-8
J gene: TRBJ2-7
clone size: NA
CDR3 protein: CASSLAASGLYEQYF

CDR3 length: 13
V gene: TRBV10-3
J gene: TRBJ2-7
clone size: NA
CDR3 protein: CAISVAAPYEQYF

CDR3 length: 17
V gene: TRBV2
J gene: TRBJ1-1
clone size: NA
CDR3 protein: CASSETHSGQGNTEAFF

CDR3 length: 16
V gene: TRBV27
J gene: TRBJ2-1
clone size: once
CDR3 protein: CASSLSVLSSYNEQFF

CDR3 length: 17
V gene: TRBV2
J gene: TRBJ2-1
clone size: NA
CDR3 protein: CASKGPRYDPSYNEQFF

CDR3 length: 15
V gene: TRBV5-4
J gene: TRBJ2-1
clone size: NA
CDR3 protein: CASSNGQGDYNEQFF

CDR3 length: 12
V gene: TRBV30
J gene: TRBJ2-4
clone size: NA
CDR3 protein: CAWSLDRHIQYF

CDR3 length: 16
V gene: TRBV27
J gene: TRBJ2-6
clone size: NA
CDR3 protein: CASSSGRLSGANVLTF

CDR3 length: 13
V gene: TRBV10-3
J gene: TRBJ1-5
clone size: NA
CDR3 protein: CAASTVARQPQHF

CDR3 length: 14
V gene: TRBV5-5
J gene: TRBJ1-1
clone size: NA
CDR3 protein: CASRWGRGRTEAFF

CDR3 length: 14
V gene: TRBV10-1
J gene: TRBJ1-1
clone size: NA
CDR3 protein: CASSRDRGSTEAFF

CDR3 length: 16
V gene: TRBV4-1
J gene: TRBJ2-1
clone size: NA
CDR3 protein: CASSQVGESSYNEQFF

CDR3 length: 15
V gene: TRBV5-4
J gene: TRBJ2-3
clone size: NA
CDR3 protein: CASSRQERATDTQYF

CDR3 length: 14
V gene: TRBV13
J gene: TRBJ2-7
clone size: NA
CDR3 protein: CASSFPGQSYEQYF

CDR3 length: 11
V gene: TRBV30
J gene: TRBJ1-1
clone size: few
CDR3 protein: CAWSRGTEAFF

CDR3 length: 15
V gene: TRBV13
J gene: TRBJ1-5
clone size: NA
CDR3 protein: CASSLGRGERQPQHF

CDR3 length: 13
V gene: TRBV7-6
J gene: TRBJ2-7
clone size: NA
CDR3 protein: CASSLGLAGEQYF

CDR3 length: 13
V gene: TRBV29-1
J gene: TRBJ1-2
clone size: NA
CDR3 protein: CSVEEGFTYGYTF

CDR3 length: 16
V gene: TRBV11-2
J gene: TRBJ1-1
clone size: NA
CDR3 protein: CASSWARGLENTEAFF

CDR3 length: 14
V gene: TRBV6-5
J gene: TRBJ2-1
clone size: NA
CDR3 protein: CASRQAGVNHEQFF

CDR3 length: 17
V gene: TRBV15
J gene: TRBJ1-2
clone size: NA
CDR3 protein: CATSPNPKKTANYGYTF

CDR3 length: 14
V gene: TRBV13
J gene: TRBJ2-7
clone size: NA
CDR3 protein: CASSYSGASYEQYF

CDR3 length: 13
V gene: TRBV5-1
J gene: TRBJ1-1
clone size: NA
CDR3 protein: CASSRTRVTEAFF

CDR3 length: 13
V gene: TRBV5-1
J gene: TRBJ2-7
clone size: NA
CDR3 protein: CASSVNSGYEQYF

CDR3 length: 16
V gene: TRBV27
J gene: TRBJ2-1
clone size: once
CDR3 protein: CASSPRRAGGLNEQFF